A single sample is the source of the 9 T cell receptor beta chains below, sequenced in a study of T-cell memory formation after mild COVID-19. TCRdb analysed the 5' RACE reads with MiXCR anew, one entry per CDR3 protein. The data contain roughly 510,000 distinct CDR3 sequences, 17% of them singletons. The specimen was PBMCs or a T cell subset sorted from them (not recorded which). The source of these receptors is an adult woman who had mild COVID-19 (a few samples of this study predate the infection). Cell type and time point are not known.

This chain links TRBV3-1 with TRBJ1-2; D is undetermined. Trimming took off 3 bases at V and 6 bases at J, with 11 bases between the two ends. The CDR3 covers 13 residues. The germline V gene encodes CDR1 LGHDT and CDR2 YNNKEL (reference sequence). CDR3 sequence reads: CASSHGRQNGYTF. CDR3 DNA: TGTGCCAGCAGCCACGGGAGGCAGAATGGCTACACCTTC.

In this sample, this clonotype turned up many times. The rearrangement links TRBV7-2 to TRBJ1-2; the match to TRBD1 covers 8 bases. Per germline, CDR1 SGHTA and CDR2 FQGNSA. CDR3 length: 13 amino acids. With V trimmed by 4 bases and J by 5 bases, 3 bases remained unmatched. The CDR3 is CASSYDRGYGYTF. The CDR3 coding sequence is TGTGCCAGCAGCTATGACAGGGGTTATGGCTACACCTTC.

In its sample, this clonotype was seen many times. The chain recombines TRBV5-1 with TRBJ2-1, with TRBD2 matching over 7 bases. Germline V gene data show CDR1 as SGHRS and CDR2 as YFSETQ. The CDR3 totals 14 residues. Losses at the gene ends were 5 bases for V and 4 bases for J; bases not matched to a gene: 6. The CDR3 bases are TGCGCCAGCAGGGCGGGGGAGACTTACAATGAGCAGTTCTTC. It encodes CASRAGETYNEQFF.

The rearrangement joins TRBV10-2 to TRBJ1-2; TRBD1 aligns across 12 bases. The V gene end was trimmed by 4 bases and the J gene end by 5 bases; junction bases not matched to a gene: 5. The CDR3 has 15 residues. The germline gives CDR1 WSHSY, CDR2 SAAADI. The CDR3 sequence: CASSAGTGGGYGYTF. In nucleotides, the CDR3 is TGCGCCAGCAGTGCCGGGACAGGGGGCGGGTATGGCTACACCTTC.

In nucleotides, the CDR3 is TGTGCCAGCAGAGGGGGGAGCGGAAACACCATATATTTT. Its translation: CASRGGSGNTIYF. The chain is built from TRBV2 and TRBJ1-3; possible D gene TRBD1, 6 bases. This CDR3 is built from 13 residues. Germline V gene lookup returns CDR1 SNHLY and CDR2 FYNNEI. V was trimmed by 6 bases and J by 4 bases, leaving 10 bases between them.

V gene TRBV12-3 or TRBV12-4 combines with J gene TRBJ2-1; D could derive from TRBD1 or TRBD2 (6 bases each). V was trimmed by 3 bases and J by 8 bases, leaving 14 bases between them. The CDR3 is 14 amino acids. In DNA form, the CDR3 reads TGTGCCAGCAGTTTTCGACACGGGGGCGATGAGCAGTTCTTC. Translation: CASSFRHGGDEQFF.

On this clonotype itself: A read error may be the cause here, since a much bigger clone is one base away. This rearrangement joins TRBV5-6 to TRBJ1-2, with 10 bases aligning to TRBD1. The CDR3 is 14 amino acids. The V gene end was trimmed by 2 bases and the J gene end by 3 bases; junction bases not matched to a gene: 1. Germline V gene sequence: CDR1 SGHDT, CDR2 YYEEEE. The CDR3 DNA is TGTGCCAGCAGCTTTGGGACAGGGGACTATGGCTACACCTTC. Translated, it gives CASSFGTGDYGYTF. Using reference TRBV5-6 and TRBJ1-2 for the parts outside the CDR3, the full variable domain is DAGVTQSPTHLIKTRGQQVTLRCSPKSGHDTVSWYQQALGQGPQFIFQYYEEEERQRGNFPDRFSGHQFPNYSSELNVNALLLGDSALYLCASSFGTGDYGYTFGSGTRLTVV.

The chain employs TRBV25-1 and TRBJ1-2, with D uncertain. Trimming cost V 1 base and J 8 bases, with 8 bases left between them. The CDR3 loop spans 12 amino acids. Germline loops: CDR1 MGHDK, CDR2 SYGVNS. Here the CDR3 reads CASSEFGRGYTF. CDR3 bases: TGTGCCAGCAGTGAATTTGGAAGGGGCTACACCTTC.

In its sample, this clonotype was seen many times. The rearrangement joins TRBV20-1 to TRBJ1-1, with TRBD1 as a possible D gene (6 bases). V gave up 5 bases and J gave up 4 bases, with 17 bases separating them. The CDR3 is 14 residues long. The germline CDR1 and CDR2 sequences are DFQATT and SNEGSKA (reference sequence). CDR3 protein: CSAGPRKGGTEAFF. CDR3 bases: TGCAGTGCTGGACCGCGCAAGGGGGGCACTGAAGCTTTCTTT.